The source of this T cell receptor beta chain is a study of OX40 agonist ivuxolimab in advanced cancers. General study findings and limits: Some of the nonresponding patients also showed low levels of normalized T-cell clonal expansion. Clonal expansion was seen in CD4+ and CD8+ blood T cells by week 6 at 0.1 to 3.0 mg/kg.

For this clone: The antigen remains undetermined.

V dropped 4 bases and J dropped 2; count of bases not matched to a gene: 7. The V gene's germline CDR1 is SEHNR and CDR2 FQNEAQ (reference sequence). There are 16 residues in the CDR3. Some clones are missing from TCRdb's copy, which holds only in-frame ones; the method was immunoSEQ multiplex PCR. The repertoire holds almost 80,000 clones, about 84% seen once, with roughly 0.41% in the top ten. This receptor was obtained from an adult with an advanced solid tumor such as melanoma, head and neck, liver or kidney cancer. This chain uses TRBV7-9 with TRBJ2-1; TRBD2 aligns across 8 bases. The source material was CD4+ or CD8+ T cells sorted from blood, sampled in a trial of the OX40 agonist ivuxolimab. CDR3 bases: TGTGCCAGCAGCTCTCTAGCGGGCGTTGCCTACAATGAGCAGTTCTTC. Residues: CASSSLAGVAYNEQFF.